The clone carrying this T cell receptor beta chain was observed a handful of times. Its cognate antigen is unknown. This sample also contains other DNA sequences that code for the same CDR3. The data belong to a study of Ad26.COV2.S vaccination and SARS-CoV-2 variants. Findings and limits, study-wide: Placebo recipients trailed vaccine recipients in spike-specific TCR breadth.

Germline lookup yields CDR1 SGHDT and CDR2 YYEEEE. The CDR3 length is 14 residues. Trimming cost V 0 bases and J 1 base, with 5 bases left between them. TCRdb's copy holds only in-frame clones and misses some; the assay was immunoSEQ multiplex PCR. Seen here are 150,000 to 200,000 clones, around 88% observed once, and the top ten hold 5.9%. The sequence was obtained from a human donor who had recovered from COVID-19. J is TRBJ1-5 and V is TRBV5-6; D remains unclear. Here the sequenced sample was peripheral blood, taken after recovery from COVID-19. The CDR3: CASSLGQSNQPQHF. In DNA, the CDR3 is TGTGCCAGCAGCTTGGGGCAGAGCAATCAGCCCCAGCATTTT. Full variable domain (outside the CDR3, taken from reference TRBV5-6 and TRBJ1-5): DAGVTQSPTHLIKTRGQQVTLRCSPKSGHDTVSWYQQALGQGPQFIFQYYEEEERQRGNFPDRFSGHQFPNYSSELNVNALLLGDSALYLCASSLGQSNQPQHFGDGTRLSIL.